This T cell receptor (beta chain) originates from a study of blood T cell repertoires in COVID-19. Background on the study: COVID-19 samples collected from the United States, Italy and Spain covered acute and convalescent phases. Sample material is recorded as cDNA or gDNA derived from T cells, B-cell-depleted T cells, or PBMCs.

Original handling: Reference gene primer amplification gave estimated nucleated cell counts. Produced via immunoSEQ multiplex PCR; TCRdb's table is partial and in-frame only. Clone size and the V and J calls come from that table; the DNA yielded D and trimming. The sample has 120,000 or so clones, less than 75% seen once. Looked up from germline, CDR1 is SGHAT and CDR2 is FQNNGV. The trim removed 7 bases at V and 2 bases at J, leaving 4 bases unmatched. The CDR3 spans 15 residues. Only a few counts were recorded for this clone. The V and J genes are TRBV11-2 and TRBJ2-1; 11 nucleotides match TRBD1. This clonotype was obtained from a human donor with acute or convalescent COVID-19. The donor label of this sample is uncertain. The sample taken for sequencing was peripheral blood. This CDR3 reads CASILDRGPYNEQFF. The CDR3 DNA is TGTGCCAGCATCTTGGACAGGGGGCCCTACAATGAGCAGTTCTTC.